This TCR beta chain was sequenced in a study of beta chain features in type 1 diabetes. Regarding the study as a whole: Among patients with Type 1 diabetes, TCRB CDR3s were moderately but significantly shorter in every one of the four CD4+ subsets. Equally in patients and controls, shorter templates might have been favored by PCR.

With 2 bases removed from V and 1 base from J, the gap between germline ends came to 9 bases. CDR1 SGHRS and CDR2 YFSETQ come from the germline V gene. The CDR3 is 14 amino acids. CD4+ cells of the naive, central memory, regulatory and stem cell-like memory types were sorted via CD45RO/CCR7/CD25/CD127/CD95/CD27. Sequenced material consisted of expressed TCRB transcripts (all of the isolated RNA was reverse transcribed). Method: immunoSEQ multiplex PCR; TCRdb's copy keeps in-frame clones and lacks some. The sample shows roughly 730,000 clones, 13% of them seen only once. Remarks on this clone: Its antigen is as yet unknown.

The TCR originated in a man younger than 30 with type 1 diabetes. The rearrangement links TRBV5-1 to TRBJ1-1; D not resolved. The sequencing sample was made of naive CD4+ T cells from blood. The CDR3 loop reads CASSLADRNTEAFF. As DNA, the CDR3 is TGCGCCAGCAGCTTAGCCGATAGGAACACTGAAGCTTTCTTT. Filled out from reference TRBV5-1 and TRBJ1-1, the complete variable domain reads KAGVTQTPRYLIKTRGQQVTLSCSPISGHRSVSWYQQTPGQGLQFLFEYFSETQRNKGNFPGRFSGRQFSNSRSEMNVSTLELGDSALYLCASSLADRNTEAFFGQGTRLTVV.